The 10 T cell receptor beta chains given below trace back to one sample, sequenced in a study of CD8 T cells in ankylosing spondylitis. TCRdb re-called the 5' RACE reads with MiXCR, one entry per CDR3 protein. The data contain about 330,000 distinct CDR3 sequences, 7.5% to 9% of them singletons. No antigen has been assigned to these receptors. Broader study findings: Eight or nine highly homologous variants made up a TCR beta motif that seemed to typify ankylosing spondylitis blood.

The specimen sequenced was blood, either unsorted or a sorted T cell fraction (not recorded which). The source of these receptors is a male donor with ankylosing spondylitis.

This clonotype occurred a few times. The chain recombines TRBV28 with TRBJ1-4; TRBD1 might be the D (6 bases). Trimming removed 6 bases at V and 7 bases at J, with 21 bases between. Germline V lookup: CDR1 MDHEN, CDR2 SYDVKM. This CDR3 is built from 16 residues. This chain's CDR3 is CASSFLRGSLSEKLFF. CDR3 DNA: TGTGCCAGCAGCTTCCTCAGGGGTTCGCTCTCTGAAAAACTGTTTTTT.

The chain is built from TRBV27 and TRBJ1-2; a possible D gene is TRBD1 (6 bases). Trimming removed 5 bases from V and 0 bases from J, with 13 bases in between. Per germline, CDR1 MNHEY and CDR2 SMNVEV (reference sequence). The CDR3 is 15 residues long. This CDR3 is CASSPTGRANYGYTF. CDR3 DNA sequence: TGTGCCAGCAGTCCCACAGGGCGAGCTAACTATGGCTACACCTTC.

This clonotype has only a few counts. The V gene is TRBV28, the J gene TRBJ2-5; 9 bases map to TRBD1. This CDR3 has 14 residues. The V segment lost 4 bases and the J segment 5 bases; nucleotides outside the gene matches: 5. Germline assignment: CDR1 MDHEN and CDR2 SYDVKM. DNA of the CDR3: TGTGCCAGCAGTTCCTGGACAGGGGTGGAGACCCAGTACTTC. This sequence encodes CASSSWTGVETQYF.

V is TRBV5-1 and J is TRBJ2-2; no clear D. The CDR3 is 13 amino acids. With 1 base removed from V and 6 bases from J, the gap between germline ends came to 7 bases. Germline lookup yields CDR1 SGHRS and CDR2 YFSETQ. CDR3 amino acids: CASSLYLPGELFF. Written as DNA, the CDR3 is TGCGCCAGCAGCTTGTACCTACCCGGGGAGCTGTTTTTT.

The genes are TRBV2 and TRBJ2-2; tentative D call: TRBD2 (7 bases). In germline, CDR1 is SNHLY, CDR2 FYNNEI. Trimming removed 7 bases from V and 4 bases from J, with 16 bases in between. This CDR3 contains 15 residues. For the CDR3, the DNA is TGTGCCAGCAAACGTGGACTAGGGGGCACCGGGGAGCTGTTTTTT. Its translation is CASKRGLGGTGELFF.

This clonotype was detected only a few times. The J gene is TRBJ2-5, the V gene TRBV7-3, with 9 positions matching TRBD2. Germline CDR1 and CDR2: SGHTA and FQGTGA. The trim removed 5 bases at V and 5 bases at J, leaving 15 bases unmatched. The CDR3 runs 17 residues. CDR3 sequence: CASSLFPRGRARETQYF. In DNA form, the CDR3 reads TGTGCCAGCAGCCTCTTCCCCCGCGGGAGGGCCCGCGAGACCCAGTACTTC.

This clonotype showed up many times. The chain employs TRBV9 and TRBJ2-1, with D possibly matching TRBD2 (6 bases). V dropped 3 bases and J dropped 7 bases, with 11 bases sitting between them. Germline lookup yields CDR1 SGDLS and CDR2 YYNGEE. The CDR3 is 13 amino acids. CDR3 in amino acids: CASSGWAGNEQFF. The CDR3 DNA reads TGTGCCAGCAGCGGCTGGGCGGGAAATGAGCAGTTCTTC. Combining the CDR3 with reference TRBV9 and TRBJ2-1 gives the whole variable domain DSGVTQTPKHLITATGQRVTLRCSPRSGDLSVYWYQQSLDQGLQFLIQYYNGEERAKGNILERFSAQQFPDLHSELNLSSLELGDSALYFCASSGWAGNEQFFGPGTRLTVL.

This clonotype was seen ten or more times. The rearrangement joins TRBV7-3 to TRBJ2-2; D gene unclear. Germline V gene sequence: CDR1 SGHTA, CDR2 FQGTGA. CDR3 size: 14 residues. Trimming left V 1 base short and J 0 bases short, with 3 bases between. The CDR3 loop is CASSLMPNTGELFF. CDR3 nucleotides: TGTGCCAGCAGCTTAATGCCGAACACCGGGGAGCTGTTTTTT.

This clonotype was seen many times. The CDR3, as DNA: TGCAGCCTGCGTGAGGGACGGTATGGCTACACCTTC. Protein product: CSLREGRYGYTF. This rearrangement joins TRBV29-1 to TRBJ1-2, with a weak D call TRBD1 (5 bases). Germline V gene sequence: CDR1 SQVTM, CDR2 ANQGSEA. The V end was cut by 8 bases, the J end by 5 bases, with 15 bases between. The CDR3 covers 12 residues.

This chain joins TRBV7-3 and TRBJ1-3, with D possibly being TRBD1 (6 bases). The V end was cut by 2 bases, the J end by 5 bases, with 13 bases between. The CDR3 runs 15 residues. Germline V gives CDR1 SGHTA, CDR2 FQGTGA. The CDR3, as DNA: TGTGCCAGCAGCTTATTGGGCAGGGGAAGAAACACCATATATTTT. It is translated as CASSLLGRGRNTIYF.